The rows below give T cell receptor beta chains drawn from one sample of a study of blood T cell repertoires in COVID-19. The method was immunoSEQ multiplex PCR; TCRdb's version includes in-frame clones alone and lacks a portion of them. The sample has 85,000 to 130,000 clones, 65% to 90% seen once. Sequences were obtained from PBMCs or T cells enriched from blood (not recorded which). The receptors stem from a woman in her forties or fifties who had recovered from COVID-19. Both conserved end residues are part of each CDR3. The order of the fields is CDR3 length, clone size, D gene, V gene, J gene, CDR3 DNA, CDR3 protein. D genes are given only for firm matches. A clone size is listed for some rows: how often the clone was seen (once, few, many), or a class if it is expanded.

16	.	.	TRBV5-4	TRBJ2-2	TGTGCCAGCAGCTTAAGCCCAGCGACGAACACCGGGGAGCTGTTTTTT	CASSLSPATNTGELFF
17	.	.	TRBV7-3	TRBJ2-1	TGTGCCAGCAGCTTAGCTCTACTAGTTGGTTCCTACAATGAGCAGTTCTTC	CASSLALLVGSYNEQFF
16	.	TRBD2	TRBV9	TRBJ2-3	TGTGCCAGCAGCGTACCTAGCGGGGGGGCACCAGATACGCAGTATTTT	CASSVPSGGAPDTQYF
14	.	.	TRBV4-2	TRBJ2-7	TGTGCCAGCAGCCAAGGTCCTGGAGACTACGAGCAGTACTTC	CASSQGPGDYEQYF
13	.	.	TRBV6-6	TRBJ2-1	TGTGCCATTGGCAGGGTCCTCTACAATGAGCAGTTCTTC	CAIGRVLYNEQFF
19	.	TRBD2	TRBV30	TRBJ2-2	TGTGCCTGGACCCCTTTCGCGTCGTCTAGCGGTGGAGGAACCGGGGAGCTGTTTTTT	CAWTPFASSSGGGTGELFF
15	once	TRBD2	TRBV28	TRBJ2-7	TGTGCCAGCAGCGGGACTAGCGGGAGGGAGTACGAGCAGTACTTC	CASSGTSGREYEQYF
15	.	TRBD1	TRBV19	TRBJ1-5	TGTGCCAGTAGTAAATGGACAGGGAAGGATCAGCCCCAGCATTTT	CASSKWTGKDQPQHF
16	.	TRBD1	TRBV15	TRBJ1-4	TGTGCCACCTACCAACAGGGGTATGCAACTAATGAAAAACTGTTTTTT	CATYQQGYATNEKLFF
15	.	.	TRBV15	TRBJ2-7	TGTGCCACCAGCAGACCCGGGACAAACCTTTACGAGCAGTACTTC	CATSRPGTNLYEQYF
16	.	TRBD1	TRBV19	TRBJ1-2	TGTGCCAGTAGCTATAGAGAGGGGACAGCCAACTATGGCTACACCTTC	CASSYREGTANYGYTF
12	.	TRBD1	TRBV5-8	TRBJ2-7	TGTGCCAGCAGCTACAGGGGCAACGAGCAGTACTTC	CASSYRGNEQYF
13	.	.	TRBV6-5	TRBJ1-2	TGTGCCAGCAGAGGCGACAGGACCTATGGCTACACCTTC	CASRGDRTYGYTF
13	.	.	TRBV27	TRBJ1-4	TGTGCCAGCAGAGAGAATGCCGGCTCTAGGCTGTTTTTT	CASRENAGSRLFF
12	.	TRBD1	TRBV6-5	TRBJ1-2	TGTGCCAGCAGGGGGACAGCCTATGGCTACACCTTC	CASRGTAYGYTF
15	.	TRBD2	TRBV27	TRBJ2-2	TGTGCCACGAAGCTTCACGAGGGAGGGACCGGGGAGCTGTTTTTT	CATKLHEGGTGELFF
14	few	.	TRBV6-1	TRBJ2-3	TGTGCCAGCAGTGAAGCCCCAGCGGCAGATACGCAGTATTTT	CASSEAPAADTQYF
14	.	.	TRBV5-1	TRBJ2-5	TGCGCCAGCAGTTTCCGCAGGGTCGGAGAGACCCAGTACTTC	CASSFRRVGETQYF
14	.	.	TRBV6-5	TRBJ2-7	TGTGCCAGCAGTCGCTTATTCGGACTCGACGAGCAGTACTTC	CASSRLFGLDEQYF
14	.	.	TRBV4-1	TRBJ1-5	TGCGCCAGCAGCCGGAGTGGTAGCAATCAGCCCCAGCATTTT	CASSRSGSNQPQHF
15	.	TRBD1	TRBV9	TRBJ1-1	TGTGCCAGCAGCGTAGGGGGACAGGGTGGCACTGAAGCTTTCTTT	CASSVGGQGGTEAFF
11	.	.	TRBV9	TRBJ2-3	TGTGCCAGCAGCGCCCTGGATACGCAGTATTTT	CASSALDTQYF
19	.	TRBD1	TRBV9	TRBJ2-2	TGTGCCAGCAGCTCGAGGGGATCCATCAGGACAGGGAAAGTAAGGGAGCTGTTTTTT	CASSSRGSIRTGKVRELFF
15	.	.	TRBV5-1	TRBJ2-2	TGCGCCAGCAGCTTGTCACAGGGCGACACCGGGGAGCTGTTTTTT	CASSLSQGDTGELFF
12	few	.	TRBV28	TRBJ2-7	TGTGCCAGCAGTTTTGAGCCCTACGAGCAGTACTTC	CASSFEPYEQYF
14	.	TRBD1	TRBV7-3	TRBJ2-1	TGTGCCAGCAGCGCCCCGGGACAGTACAATGAGCAGTTCTTC	CASSAPGQYNEQFF
13	.	.	TRBV23-1	TRBJ1-3	TGCGCCAGCAGTCACCCATTTGGAAACACCATATATTTT	CASSHPFGNTIYF
15	.	.	TRBV9	TRBJ2-3	TGTGCCAGCAGCCAAGACGTCGGGGGGCCAGATACGCAGTATTTT	CASSQDVGGPDTQYF
15	.	.	TRBV28	TRBJ2-1	TGTGCCAGCAGCCCCGGAGTGGGTCATGACAATGAGCAGTTCTTC	CASSPGVGHDNEQFF
16	.	TRBD1	TRBV25-1	TRBJ1-2	TGTGCCAGCAGTGATACCGGGACAGGGGCCAACTATGGCTACACCTTC	CASSDTGTGANYGYTF
16	.	.	TRBV9	TRBJ1-2	TGTGCCAGCAGCTCCCGTCGATTACAGGGACGTGAGGGCTACACCTTC	CASSSRRLQGREGYTF
17	once	TRBD1	TRBV5-1	TRBJ1-6	TGCGCCAGCAGCCACGGGACAGGGGATGGTTATAATTCACCCCTCCACTTT	CASSHGTGDGYNSPLHF
15	.	.	TRBV7-2	TRBJ2-3	TGTGCCAGCAGCTTAGCCAGGGCTAGCACAGATACGCAGTATTTT	CASSLARASTDTQYF
14	.	.	TRBV9	TRBJ2-5	TGTGCCAGCAGCGTAGTGGCAGGGGGGGAGACCCAGTACTTC	CASSVVAGGETQYF
14	.	.	TRBV19	TRBJ1-5	TGTGCCAGTAGCTCGACAGGCACAAATCAGCCCCAGCATTTT	CASSSTGTNQPQHF
14	.	TRBD2	TRBV4-1	TRBJ2-2	TGCGCCAGCAGCCGGGGGGGAAACACCGGGGAGCTGTTTTTT	CASSRGGNTGELFF
14	.	TRBD1	TRBV9	TRBJ2-7	TGTGCCAGCAGCGTACAGACAGGGCCGTACGAGCAGTACTTC	CASSVQTGPYEQYF
14	.	.	TRBV7-9	TRBJ1-2	TGTGCCAGCAGCCGTCAGGGGTCGGACTATGGCTACACCTTC	CASSRQGSDYGYTF
15	.	TRBD1	TRBV28	TRBJ1-5	TGTGCCAGCTATCGGACAGGGGAAAGCAATCAGCCCCAGCATTTT	CASYRTGESNQPQHF
16	few	.	TRBV28	TRBJ2-1	TGTGCCAGCAGTTTATTGGCTAGCAGCTCCTACAATGAGCAGTTCTTC	CASSLLASSSYNEQFF